The 13 T cell receptor beta chains presented below share a single source sample, sequenced in a study of technical replicates of blood from a few donors. Sequenced by immunoSEQ multiplex PCR; TCRdb stores in-frame clones only, minus some. This table has tens of thousands of clones, roughly 90% appearing once. Sequenced material: T cells isolated from PBMCs. The source of these receptors is a human donor in good health.

The chain links TRBV7-2 to TRBJ1-5, with D maybe TRBD1 (5 bases). The CDR3 is 14 residues long. Per the germline V gene, CDR1 is SGHTA and CDR2 is FQGNSA. Trimming removed 1 base at V and 9 bases at J, with 13 bases between. CDR3 in amino acids: CASSLERGYRPQHF. The CDR3 bases are TGTGCCAGCAGCTTAGAGCGGGGGTATCGGCCCCAGCATTTT. Full variable domain (missing parts from reference TRBV7-2 and TRBJ1-5): GAGVSQSPSNKVTEKGKDVELRCDPISGHTALYWYRQSLGQGLEFLIYFQGNSAPDKSGLPSDRFSAERTGGSVSTLTIQRTQQEDSAVYLCASSLERGYRPQHFGDGTRLSIL.

The chain employs TRBV6-6 and TRBJ2-1, with TRBD2 matching over 9 bases. J lost 6 bases, V lost 3 bases, and 9 bases had no gene match. This CDR3 is built from 16 residues. CDR1 and CDR2 (germline): MNHNY, SVGAGI (reference sequence). The CDR3 sequence is CASSYSLAGGSNEQFF. The CDR3, as DNA: TGTGCCAGCAGTTATTCGTTGGCGGGAGGGTCCAATGAGCAGTTCTTC.

The chain couples TRBV4-3 to TRBJ2-3; D possibly corresponds to TRBD1 (5 bases). V was shortened by 0 bases and J by 3 bases, with 10 bases between the two germline ends. CDR1 is LGHNA, CDR2 YSLEER, per germline. The CDR3 extends over 15 amino acids. This chain's CDR3 is CASSQDPRTTDTQYF. The CDR3, as DNA: TGCGCCAGCAGCCAAGACCCCAGGACAACAGATACGCAGTATTTT.

The chain employs TRBV5-1 and TRBJ2-7; a weak D match, TRBD1 (6 bases). V was pared by 7 bases and J by 6 bases, with 14 bases between. Germline CDR1 SGHRS, CDR2 YFSETQ. This CDR3 spans 12 amino acids. CDR3 nucleotides: TGCGCCAGCGGACGGGACACACGCGAGCAGTACTTC. Translated, it gives CASGRDTREQYF.

This chain connects TRBV27 to TRBJ2-4; D is perhaps TRBD2 (7 bases). V was clipped by 5 bases and J by 7 bases, with 15 bases between them. The CDR3 totals 14 residues. Germline CDR1 is MNHEY and CDR2 is SMNVEV (reference sequence). CDR3: CASSQTGGLNIQYF. For the CDR3, the DNA is TGTGCCAGCAGTCAAACGGGGGGCTTGAACATTCAGTACTTC.

The DNA for the CDR3 is TGTGCCAGCAGCCTCGAGGGGGACCTTTCAATCTACGAGCAGTACTTC. Protein: CASSLEGDLSIYEQYF. V is TRBV7-6 and J is TRBJ2-7; maybe TRBD1 (6 bases). CDR1 and CDR2 (germline): SGHVS, FNYEAQ. With 5 bases removed from V and 3 bases from J, the gap between germline ends came to 20 bases. This CDR3 contains 16 residues. Supplemented by reference TRBV7-6 and TRBJ2-7, the full variable domain reads GAGVSQSPRYKVTKRGQDVALRCDPISGHVSLYWYRQALGQGPEFLTYFNYEAQQDKSGLPNDRFSAERPEGSISTLTIQRTEQRDSAMYRCASSLEGDLSIYEQYFGPGTRLTVT.

The chain uses TRBV19 and TRBJ1-1, with no clear D. V lost 1 base and J 3 bases, leaving 12 bases between the germline ends. The CDR3 length is 15 residues. In germline, CDR1 is LNHDA, CDR2 SQIVND (reference sequence). In DNA, the CDR3 is TGTGCCAGTAGTATAGTTGGTACAGTAGACACTGAAGCTTTCTTT. It translates to CASSIVGTVDTEAFF. The full variable domain, its missing parts supplied by reference TRBV19 and TRBJ1-1, is DGGITQSPKYLFRKEGQNVTLSCEQNLNHDAMYWYRQDPGQGLRLIYYSQIVNDFQKGDIAEGYSVSREKKESFPLTVTSAQKNPTAFYLCASSIVGTVDTEAFFGQGTRLTVV.

The V and J genes are TRBV7-9 and TRBJ2-5; no reliable D call. CDR3 length equals 14 residues. The V gene's germline CDR1 is SEHNR and CDR2 FQNEAQ (reference sequence). The ends were cut back, 3 bases at V and 1 base at J, with 9 bases in the middle. The CDR3 here is CASSFFAGQETQYF. The CDR3 DNA sequence: TGTGCCAGCAGCTTTTTCGCAGGCCAAGAGACCCAGTACTTC.

This rearrangement joins TRBV6-5 to TRBJ2-5; 7 bases fit TRBD1. The V and J ends lost 6 bases and 4 bases, in that order; junction bases with no gene match: 8. CDR1 is MNHEY and CDR2 is SVGAGI in the germline V gene. The length of the CDR3 is 14 residues. This CDR3 reads CASRDGRQGETQYF. Here the CDR3 DNA reads TGTGCCAGCAGAGACGGCCGACAGGGAGAGACCCAGTACTTC.

This clone has just one count. The V gene is TRBV19, the J gene TRBJ1-5; TRBD1 agrees at 8 bases. CDR1 and CDR2 (germline): LNHDA, SQIVND (reference sequence). This CDR3 contains 18 residues. Trimming removed 5 bases from V and 0 bases from J; junction bases left unmatched: 12. The CDR3 loop reads CASSLRDRWSYSNQPQHF. The DNA for the CDR3 is TGTGCCAGTAGTCTACGGGACAGGTGGTCCTATAGCAATCAGCCCCAGCATTTT. Variable domain in full (rest from reference TRBV19 and TRBJ1-5): DGGITQSPKYLFRKEGQNVTLSCEQNLNHDAMYWYRQDPGQGLRLIYYSQIVNDFQKGDIAEGYSVSREKKESFPLTVTSAQKNPTAFYLCASSLRDRWSYSNQPQHFGDGTRLSIL.

V usage is TRBV7-9 and J usage is TRBJ1-1, with 7 nucleotides matching TRBD1. Germline lookup yields CDR1 SEHNR and CDR2 FQNEAQ (reference sequence). J gave up 2 bases and V 2 bases, and 2 bases lay outside the gene matches. The CDR3 loop spans 14 amino acids. In nucleotides, the CDR3 is TGTGCCAGCAGCTTATGGGACAGCAACACTGAAGCTTTCTTT. Amino acid sequence: CASSLWDSNTEAFF.

A word on this clone: The identical CDR3 is also encoded by other nucleotide sequences in the sample. The genes are TRBV30 and TRBJ2-7; maybe TRBD2 (6 bases). V lost 0 bases and J 7 bases, leaving 7 bases between the germline ends. In germline, CDR1 is GTSNPN, CDR2 SVGIG (reference sequence). The length of the CDR3 is 11 residues. The CDR3 DNA reads as TGTGCCTGGAGTGTGGGGGGAGAGCAGTACTTC. It translates to CAWSVGGEQYF. The full variable domain, its missing parts supplied by reference TRBV30 and TRBJ2-7, is SQTIHQWPATLVQPVGSPLSLECTVEGTSNPNLYWYRQAAGRGLQLLFYSVGIGQISSEVPQNLSASRPQDRQFILSSKKLLLSDSGFYLCAWSVGGEQYFGPGTRLTVT.

This clone has a single count. The chain links TRBV11-2 to TRBJ2-6; 8 nucleotides line up with TRBD2. V was pared by 3 bases and J by 4 bases, with 11 bases of the junction left unmatched. CDR1 and CDR2 (germline): SGHAT, FQNNGV. There are 18 residues in the CDR3. The CDR3 DNA follows: TGTGCCAGCAGCTTGGTAGTGACTAGCGTCCCCGGGGCCAACGTCCTGACTTTC. Encoded protein: CASSLVVTSVPGANVLTF. Looking up the rest from reference TRBV11-2 and TRBJ2-6 gives the full variable domain: EAGVAQSPRYKIIEKRQSVAFWCNPISGHATLYWYQQILGQGPKLLIQFQNNGVVDDSQLPKDRFSAERLKGVDSTLKIQPAKLEDSAVYLCASSLVVTSVPGANVLTFGAGSRLTVL.